This T cell receptor beta chain was obtained from a study of blood T cell repertoires in COVID-19. Study in general: From the United States, Italy and Spain came samples of acute and convalescent COVID-19. PBMCs, B-cell-depleted T cells, or T cells provided the cDNA or gDNA that made up the material.

This clone has just one count. The data were produced by immunoSEQ multiplex PCR, yet TCRdb's version contains in-frame clones alone and is incomplete. Counted here are under 150,000 clones, about 89% occurring once; the ten biggest clones make up 18%. V shed 1 base and J 9 bases; nucleotides not matched to a gene: 6. Germline loops: CDR1 MDHEN, CDR2 SYDVKM. The CDR3 loop spans 15 amino acids. The material sequenced was peripheral blood. This sequence originates from a man aged 50 or older with active or convalescent COVID-19. The chain employs TRBV28 and TRBJ1-6; 7 bases fit TRBD1. This CDR3 reads CASSLSGDSGSPLHF. The CDR3, as DNA: TGTGCCAGCAGTTTATCGGGGGACAGTGGTTCACCCCTCCACTTT.